The clone carrying this T cell receptor (beta chain) was observed once. The data were obtained in a study of blood T cells in healthy people across ages. Primers used in a second PCR of roughly 7 to 12 cycles were a sample-barcoded 5' primer and a J-beta primer mix. TCRdb used MiXCR to reprocess the 5' RACE reads, holding one entry per CDR3 protein. In the table there are roughly 730,000 distinct CDR3 sequences, roughly 50% of which are singletons. The receptor was derived from a man in his forties in good health. Sequenced material: blood.

DNA of the CDR3: TGTGCCACCAGCAGAGATGTAGGGGGACAGGGTTTTTCCCTGGGGGAGCAGTACTTC. Protein product: CATSRDVGGQGFSLGEQYF. The gene calls are TRBV15 and TRBJ2-5; 9 nucleotides agree with TRBD1. V lost 0 bases, J lost 11 bases, and 22 bases stayed unmatched. This CDR3 contains 19 residues. In germline, CDR1 is LNHNV, CDR2 YYDKDF (reference sequence).